This is a list of T cell receptor beta chains from one sample in a study of preoperative IRX-2 immunotherapy in early breast cancer. TCRdb's copy holds only in-frame clones and misses some; the assay was immunoSEQ multiplex PCR. This sample has 60,000 or so clones, with roughly 95% found just once. The specimen was taken from a patient treated with IRX-2 immunotherapy. The receptor source for this set is a human donor with breast cancer. Each CDR3 is given with its conserved first and last residue. Fields, in order: D gene, V gene, J gene, clone size, CDR3 protein, CDR3 DNA. A D gene is named only where the DNA matches it firmly. For some rows the clone size is stated as once, few or many, or as a class when expanded; others skip it.

>TRBD1|TRBV7-2|TRBJ1-1|-
CAIQHRGPNTEAFF
TGTGCCATCCAACACAGGGGACCGAACACTGAAGCTTTCTTT
>-|TRBV15|TRBJ2-7|-
CATSRDRHSEQYF
TGTGCCACCAGCAGAGATCGGCATAGCGAGCAGTACTTC
>TRBD1|TRBV5-1|TRBJ1-1|-
CASSFDRDTEAFF
TGCGCCAGCAGCTTCGACAGGGATACTGAAGCTTTCTTT
>TRBD2|TRBV7-2|TRBJ2-2|-
CASRRVAGVTGELFF
TGTGCCAGCCGTCGGGTAGCGGGGGTAACCGGGGAGCTGTTTTTT
>-|TRBV6-5|TRBJ2-7|-
CASSYSIGGRGYEQYF
TGTGCCAGCAGTTACTCGATTGGTGGGAGAGGGTACGAGCAGTACTTC
>TRBD2|TRBV6-5|TRBJ2-7|-
CASRTSGRGEQYF
TGTGCCAGCAGGACTAGCGGGAGGGGTGAGCAGTACTTC
>-|TRBV9|TRBJ2-3|-
CASSVVSSTDTQYF
TGTGCCAGCAGCGTAGTCAGTTCCACAGATACGCAGTATTTT
>-|TRBV7-6|TRBJ2-7|-
CASSLGNEQYF
TGTGCCAGCAGCCTCGGGAACGAGCAGTACTTC
>-|TRBV19|TRBJ2-3|-
CASSPLSDTDTQYF
TGTGCCAGTAGTCCCCTCTCTGACACAGATACGCAGTATTTT
>TRBD1|TRBV7-2|TRBJ2-7|-
CASSLSDRVDEQYF
TGTGCCAGCAGCTTATCAGACAGGGTCGACGAGCAGTACTTC
>-|TRBV6-6|TRBJ2-7|-
CASSYPSLLGHEQYF
TGTGCCAGCAGTTACCCTAGTCTGCTCGGCCACGAGCAGTACTTC
>-|TRBV6-5|TRBJ1-1|once
CASSSTGRNTEAFF
TGTGCCAGCAGTTCTACCGGGAGGAACACTGAAGCTTTCTTT
>TRBD1|TRBV29-1|TRBJ2-6|-
CSVSWTGSRGANVLTF
TGCAGCGTATCTTGGACAGGCTCAAGAGGGGCCAACGTCCTGACTTTC
>-|TRBV4-3|TRBJ2-7|-
CASSQDFPTIYEQYF
TGCGCCAGCAGCCAAGATTTCCCTACGATCTACGAGCAGTACTTC
>-|TRBV28|TRBJ2-3|large
CASSTYPKTTPQYF
TGTGCCAGCAGCACTTACCCGAAAACCACCCCGCAGTATTTT
>-|TRBV19|TRBJ1-1|-
CASSTYSGVNTEAFF
TGTGCCAGTAGTACGTACAGCGGGGTGAACACTGAAGCTTTCTTT
>-|TRBV19|TRBJ2-1|-
CASSIGWFNEQFF
TGTGCCAGTAGTATAGGTTGGTTCAATGAGCAGTTCTTC
>-|TRBV20-1|TRBJ2-7|-
CSASSVREQYF
TGCAGTGCTAGCTCGGTTCGGGAGCAGTACTTC
>-|TRBV7-8|TRBJ1-6|-
CASSLGGRGSSYNSPLHF
TGTGCCAGCAGCTTAGGAGGGAGAGGGAGCTCCTATAATTCACCCCTCCACTTT